These 9 T cell receptor beta chains were sequenced from one sample in a study of cytomegalovirus exposure and HLA in healthy donors. Generated by immunoSEQ multiplex PCR, the TCRdb table keeps only in-frame clones and is missing some. The sample carries some 140,000 clones, about 82% recorded once. Material for sequencing was PBMCs. The source is a human donor in good health.

The rearrangement joins TRBV6-5 to TRBJ2-7, with TRBD1 identical over 7 bases. The V gene end was trimmed by 6 bases and the J gene end by 5 bases; junction bases not matched to a gene: 10. CDR3 length: 14 residues. Per germline, CDR1 MNHEY and CDR2 SVGAGI. CDR3 sequence (DNA): TGTGCCAGCAGACTCGGGACAGTGGCCCACGAGCAGTACTTC. It translates to CASRLGTVAHEQYF.

The chain uses TRBV27 and TRBJ2-1, with 12 bases that match TRBD2. The CDR3 extends over 18 amino acids. J was trimmed by 0 bases and V by 6 bases; bases with no gene match: 9. Germline lookup yields CDR1 MNHEY and CDR2 SMNVEV (reference sequence). The CDR3 reads CASSLGTSGLSSYNEQFF. DNA of the CDR3: TGTGCCAGCAGCCTAGGGACTAGCGGGCTGAGCTCCTACAATGAGCAGTTCTTC.

The CDR3 nucleotides read TGTGCCAGCAGTCCTCTTGGCAAGGAGACTGGAAACACCATATATTTT. Translating gives CASSPLGKETGNTIYF. The chain joins TRBV28 to TRBJ1-3; D uncertain. Between the trimmed V and J ends, which lost 5 bases and 2 bases, there was a span of 16 bases. The CDR3 loop spans 16 amino acids. CDR1 and CDR2 (germline): MDHEN, SYDVKM.

The sample holds one count of this clone. The chain recombines TRBV19 with TRBJ1-5; D is perhaps TRBD1 (5 bases). Germline values: CDR1 LNHDA, CDR2 SQIVND (reference sequence). Trimming removed 5 bases at V and 5 bases at J, with 10 bases between. This CDR3 spans 13 amino acids. This CDR3 is CASSPEGDQPQHF. In DNA, the CDR3 is TGTGCCAGTAGTCCGGAAGGGGATCAGCCCCAGCATTTT.

This clone was observed a handful of times. The J gene is TRBJ2-4, the V gene TRBV2; 8 nucleotides agree with TRBD2. Germline CDR1 and CDR2: SNHLY and FYNNEI. J lost 7 bases, V lost 3 bases, and 5 bases had no gene match. The CDR3 runs 14 residues. The DNA of the CDR3 is TGTGCCAGCAGTGATGACCGGACTAGCAACATTCAGTACTTC. Translating gives CASSDDRTSNIQYF. The full variable domain, completed using reference TRBV2 and TRBJ2-4, is EPEVTQTPSHQVTQMGQEVILRCVPISNHLYFYWYRQILGQKVEFLVSFYNNEISEKSEIFDDQFSVERPDGSNFTLKIRSTKLEDSAMYFCASSDDRTSNIQYFGAGTRLSVL.

The rearrangement uses TRBV29-1 and TRBJ2-5; tentatively, D is TRBD1 (6 bases). Trimming stripped 7 bases from V and 5 bases from J, with 14 bases between. The germline V gene has CDR1 SQVTM and CDR2 ANQGSEA. CDR3 size: 12 residues. The CDR3 nucleotides read TGCAGCGCTGCAGGGGTGTTGGAGACCCAGTACTTC. Translation gives CSAAGVLETQYF.

The chain employs TRBV7-6 and TRBJ1-4, with D possibly matching TRBD1 (6 bases). The V gene lost 2 bases and the J gene lost 8 bases, with 12 bases spanning the gap. The CDR3 covers 14 residues. Germline-derived CDR1 and CDR2 are SGHVS and FNYEAQ. The CDR3 coding sequence is TGTGCCAGCAGCTTAACTGGGGGCGTCGAAAAACTGTTTTTT. As protein: CASSLTGGVEKLFF.

The V gene is TRBV15, the J gene TRBJ1-1, with D possibly being TRBD1 (5 bases). The ends were cut back, 7 bases at V and 3 bases at J, with 21 bases in the middle. Germline V gene data show CDR1 as LNHNV and CDR2 as YYDKDF (reference sequence). This CDR3 is built from 16 residues. The CDR3 loop is CATTRRRGWGDTEAFF. CDR3 bases: TGTGCCACCACCCGAAGGCGGGGCTGGGGGGACACTGAAGCTTTCTTT.

Comments on this clone: At one end the junction does not follow the germline gene, possibly because of a read error. The rearrangement links TRBV5-1 to TRBJ1-1, with 9 bases aligning to TRBD1. Germline CDR1 SGHRS, CDR2 YFSETQ. The CDR3 extends over 16 amino acids. The CDR3 DNA sequence: TGCGCCAGCAGCTCAGGTCTCGGACAGGGGAACGCTGAAGCTTTCTTT. Its translation: CASSSGLGQGNAEAFF.